This TCR beta chain is from a study of T cell repertoires in cytomegalovirus infection. About the study: It was recently identified HLA-C-restricted and well-studied HLA-B-restricted CMV epitopes that the study used. The public TCR beta signatures pointed to both CMV infection and matching HLA type. Study-level results: CMV-specific TCR beta clonotypes restricted by HLA-C dominated the ex vivo response.

The CDR3 is 14 amino acids. V gave up 7 bases and J gave up 2 bases, with 13 bases separating them. Germline CDR1 SNHLY, CDR2 FYNNEI. Each CDR3 protein gets one entry after TCRdb re-called the reads with MiXCR. This table holds hundreds of thousands of distinct CDR3 sequences, approximately 46% found once. Details on this clonotype: Its target is unknown.

This clonotype was obtained from a human donor in good health (CMV status not recorded). Some clones in this sample may be carry-over from other donors' samples. Here the sequenced sample was cultured PBMCs, taken from culture after CMV antigen stimulation. This chain links TRBV2 with TRBJ2-3, with D perhaps TRBD1 (6 bases). The CDR3 DNA reads as TGTGCCAGCACTAAGGGGGAGATCACAGATACGCAGTATTTT. This codes for CASTKGEITDTQYF.